This record covers a single T cell receptor beta chain. What it recognizes is unknown. The data were produced by immunoSEQ multiplex PCR, yet TCRdb's version contains in-frame clones alone and is incomplete. Found here are 150,000 to 200,000 clones, over 80% of them singletons; the top ten hold over 1.5%. The sample comes from a study of T cell responses to AZD1222 COVID-19 vaccine. Study conclusions and caveats: Sampled repertoires all dated from after the peak T cell response. Of the AZD1222 recipients, only six were seropositive at baseline. Donor demographics were predominantly white British with a female majority; clonal diversity may be underestimated.

J was trimmed by 4 bases and V by 1 base; bases with no gene match: 8. The CDR3 is 15 amino acids. Germline V CDR1 and CDR2: SQVTM, ANQGSEA. V usage is TRBV29-1 and J usage is TRBJ2-7; 9 bases fit TRBD2. This receptor was identified in an adult in good health. The sequenced sample was peripheral blood, obtained on day 0 of AZD1222 vaccination. The CDR3 reads CSVEAAGGSQYEQYF. The CDR3, as DNA: TGCAGCGTTGAAGCCGCGGGAGGGTCCCAATACGAGCAGTACTTC.